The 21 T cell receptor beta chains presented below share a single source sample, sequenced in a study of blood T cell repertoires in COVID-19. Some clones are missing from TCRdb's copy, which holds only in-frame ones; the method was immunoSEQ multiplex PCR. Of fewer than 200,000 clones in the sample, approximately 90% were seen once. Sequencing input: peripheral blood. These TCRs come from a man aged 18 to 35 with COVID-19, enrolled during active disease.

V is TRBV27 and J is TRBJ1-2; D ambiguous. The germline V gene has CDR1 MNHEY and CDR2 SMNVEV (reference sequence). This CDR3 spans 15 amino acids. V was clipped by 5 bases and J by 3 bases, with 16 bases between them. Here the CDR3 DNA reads TGTGCCAGCAGTCCTCGGGGAGGGATCTACTATGGCTACACCTTC. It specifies CASSPRGGIYYGYTF.

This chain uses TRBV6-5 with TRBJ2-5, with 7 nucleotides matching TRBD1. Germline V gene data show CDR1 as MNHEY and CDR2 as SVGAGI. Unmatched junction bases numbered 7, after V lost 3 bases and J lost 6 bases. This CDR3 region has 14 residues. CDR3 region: CASSYRGGAKTQYF. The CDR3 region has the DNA TGTGCCAGCAGTTATAGAGGGGGCGCGAAGACCCAGTACTTC.

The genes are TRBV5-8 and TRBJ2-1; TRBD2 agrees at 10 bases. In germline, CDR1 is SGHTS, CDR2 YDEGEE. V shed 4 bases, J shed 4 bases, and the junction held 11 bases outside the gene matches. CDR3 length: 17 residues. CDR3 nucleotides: TGTGCCAGCAGCCTTACTAGCGGGGTACACGAGTACAATGAGCAGTTCTTC. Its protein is CASSLTSGVHEYNEQFF.

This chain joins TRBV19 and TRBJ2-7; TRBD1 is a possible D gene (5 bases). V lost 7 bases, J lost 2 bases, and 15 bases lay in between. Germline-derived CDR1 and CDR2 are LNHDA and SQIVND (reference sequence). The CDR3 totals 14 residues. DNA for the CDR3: TGTGCCAGTAAGATAACGACAGATACCTACGAGCAGTACTTC. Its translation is CASKITTDTYEQYF. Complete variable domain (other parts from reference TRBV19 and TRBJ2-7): DGGITQSPKYLFRKEGQNVTLSCEQNLNHDAMYWYRQDPGQGLRLIYYSQIVNDFQKGDIAEGYSVSREKKESFPLTVTSAQKNPTAFYLCASKITTDTYEQYFGPGTRLTVT.

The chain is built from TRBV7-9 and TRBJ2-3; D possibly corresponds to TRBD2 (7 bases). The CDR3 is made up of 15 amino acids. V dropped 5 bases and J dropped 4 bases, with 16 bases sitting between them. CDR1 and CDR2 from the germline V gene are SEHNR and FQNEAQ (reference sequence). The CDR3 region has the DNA TGTGCCAGCAGCCACAGAGGGGGGGGCCCAGATACGCAGTATTTT. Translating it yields CASSHRGGGPDTQYF. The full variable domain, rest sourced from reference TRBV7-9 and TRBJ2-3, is DTGVSQNPRHKITKRGQNVTFRCDPISEHNRLYWYRQTLGQGPEFLTYFQNEAQLEKSRLLSDRFSAERPKGSFSTLEIQRTEQGDSAMYLCASSHRGGGPDTQYFGPGTRLTVL.

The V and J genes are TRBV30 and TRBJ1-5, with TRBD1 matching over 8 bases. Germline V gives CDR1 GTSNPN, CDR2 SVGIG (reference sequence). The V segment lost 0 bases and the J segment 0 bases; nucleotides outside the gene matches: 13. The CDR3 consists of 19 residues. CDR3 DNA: TGTGCCTGGAGTGTAAAGCGGGACAGGTATATTTATAGCAATCAGCCCCAGCATTTT. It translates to CAWSVKRDRYIYSNQPQHF.

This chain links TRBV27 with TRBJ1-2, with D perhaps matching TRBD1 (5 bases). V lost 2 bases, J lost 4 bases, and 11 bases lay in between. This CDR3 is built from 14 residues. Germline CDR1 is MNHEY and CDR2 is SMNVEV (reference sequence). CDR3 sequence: CASSLDGDSYGYTF. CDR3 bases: TGTGCCAGCAGTTTAGATGGTGACAGCTATGGCTACACCTTC.

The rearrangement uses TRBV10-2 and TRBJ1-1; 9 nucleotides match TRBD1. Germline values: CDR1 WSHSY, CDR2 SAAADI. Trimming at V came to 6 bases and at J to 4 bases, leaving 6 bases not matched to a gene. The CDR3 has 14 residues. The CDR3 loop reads CASRAGTGFTEAFF. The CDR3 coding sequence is TGCGCCAGCAGGGCCGGGACAGGGTTCACTGAAGCTTTCTTT.

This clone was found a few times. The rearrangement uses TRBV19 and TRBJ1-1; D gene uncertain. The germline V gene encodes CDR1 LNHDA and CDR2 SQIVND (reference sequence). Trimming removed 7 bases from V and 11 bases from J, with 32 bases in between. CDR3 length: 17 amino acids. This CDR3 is CASTQGPAGRAPREAFF. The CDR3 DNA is TGTGCCAGTACCCAAGGGCCGGCAGGTAGGGCCCCCCGGGAGGCTTTCTTT. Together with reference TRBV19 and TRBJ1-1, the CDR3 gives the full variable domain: DGGITQSPKYLFRKEGQNVTLSCEQNLNHDAMYWYRQDPGQGLRLIYYSQIVNDFQKGDIAEGYSVSREKKESFPLTVTSAQKNPTAFYLCASTQGPAGRAPREAFFGQGTRLTVV.

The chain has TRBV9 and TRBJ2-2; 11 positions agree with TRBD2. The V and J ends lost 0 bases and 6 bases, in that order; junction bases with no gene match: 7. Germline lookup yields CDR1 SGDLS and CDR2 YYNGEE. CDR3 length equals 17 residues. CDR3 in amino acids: CASSVDSGRAVAGELFF. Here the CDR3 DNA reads TGTGCCAGCAGCGTAGATAGCGGGAGGGCCGTAGCCGGGGAGCTGTTTTTT.

CDR3: CASSYFSGGRGEQFF. The CDR3 region has the DNA TGTGCCAGCAGTTACTTCAGCGGCGGGAGGGGTGAGCAGTTCTTC. The chain links TRBV6-2 or TRBV6-3 to TRBJ2-1, with 9 bases lining up with TRBD2. With V trimmed by 1 base and J by 9 bases, 7 bases remained unmatched. Per the germline V gene, CDR1 is MNHEY and CDR2 is SVGEGT. The CDR3 is made up of 15 amino acids.

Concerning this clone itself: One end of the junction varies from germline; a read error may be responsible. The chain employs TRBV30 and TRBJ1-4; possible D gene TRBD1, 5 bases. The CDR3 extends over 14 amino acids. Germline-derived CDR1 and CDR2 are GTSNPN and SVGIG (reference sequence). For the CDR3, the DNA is TGTGCCTGGAGTGGGGCGGGGGGTAATGAAAAACTGCTTTTT. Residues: CAWSGAGGNEKLLF.

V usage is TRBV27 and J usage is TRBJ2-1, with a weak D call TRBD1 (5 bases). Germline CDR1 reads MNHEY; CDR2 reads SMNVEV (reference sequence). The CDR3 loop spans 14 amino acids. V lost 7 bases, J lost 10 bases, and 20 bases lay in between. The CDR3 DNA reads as TGTGCCAGCAAGGGGTTTTTAGCACGCCGCGAGCAGTTCTTC. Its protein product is CASKGFLARREQFF.

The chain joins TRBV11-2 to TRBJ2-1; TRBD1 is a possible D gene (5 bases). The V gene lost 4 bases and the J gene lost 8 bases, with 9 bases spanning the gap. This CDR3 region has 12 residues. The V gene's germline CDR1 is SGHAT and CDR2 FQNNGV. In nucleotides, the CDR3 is TGTGCCAGCAGCTCAGGGTGGTATGAGCAGTTCTTC. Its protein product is CASSSGWYEQFF.

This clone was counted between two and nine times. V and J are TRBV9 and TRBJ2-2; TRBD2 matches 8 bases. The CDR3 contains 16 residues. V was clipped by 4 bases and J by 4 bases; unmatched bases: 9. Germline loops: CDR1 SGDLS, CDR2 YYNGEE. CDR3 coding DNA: TGTGCCAGCAGCCCAGCGGGAGATGCTGCCACCGGGGAGCTGTTTTTT. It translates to CASSPAGDAATGELFF.

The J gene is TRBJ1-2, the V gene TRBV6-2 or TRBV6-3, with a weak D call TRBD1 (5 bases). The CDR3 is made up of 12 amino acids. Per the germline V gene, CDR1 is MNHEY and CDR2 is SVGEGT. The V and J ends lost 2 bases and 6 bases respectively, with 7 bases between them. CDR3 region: CASSYRGNGYTF. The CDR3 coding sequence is TGTGCCAGCAGTTACAGGGGCAATGGCTACACCTTC.

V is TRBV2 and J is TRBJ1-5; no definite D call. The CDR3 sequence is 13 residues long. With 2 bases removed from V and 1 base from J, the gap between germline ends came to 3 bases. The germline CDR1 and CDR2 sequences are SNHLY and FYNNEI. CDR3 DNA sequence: TGTGCCAGCAGTGAACAGAGCAATCAGCCCCAGCATTTT. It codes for CASSEQSNQPQHF. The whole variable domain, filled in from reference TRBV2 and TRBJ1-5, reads EPEVTQTPSHQVTQMGQEVILRCVPISNHLYFYWYRQILGQKVEFLVSFYNNEISEKSEIFDDQFSVERPDGSNFTLKIRSTKLEDSAMYFCASSEQSNQPQHFGDGTRLSIL.

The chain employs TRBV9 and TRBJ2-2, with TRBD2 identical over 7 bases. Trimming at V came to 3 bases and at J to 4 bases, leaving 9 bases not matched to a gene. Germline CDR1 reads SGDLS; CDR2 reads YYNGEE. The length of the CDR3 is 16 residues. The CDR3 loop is CASSARSGSATGELFF. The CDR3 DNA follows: TGTGCCAGCAGCGCGCGTAGCGGGTCCGCCACCGGGGAGCTGTTTTTT.

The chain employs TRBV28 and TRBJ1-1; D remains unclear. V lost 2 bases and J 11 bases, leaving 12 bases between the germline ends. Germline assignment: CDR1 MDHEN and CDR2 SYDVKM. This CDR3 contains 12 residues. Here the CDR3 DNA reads TGTGCCAGCAGTTTACCCTTGGACTGGGCTTTCTTT. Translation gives CASSLPLDWAFF.

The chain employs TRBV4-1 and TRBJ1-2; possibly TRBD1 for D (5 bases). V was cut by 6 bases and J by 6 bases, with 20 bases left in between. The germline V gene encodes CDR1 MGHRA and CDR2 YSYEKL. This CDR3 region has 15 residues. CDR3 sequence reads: CASRVPGQGFDGYTF. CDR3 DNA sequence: TGCGCCAGCAGGGTCCCCGGGCAGGGTTTCGATGGCTACACCTTC.

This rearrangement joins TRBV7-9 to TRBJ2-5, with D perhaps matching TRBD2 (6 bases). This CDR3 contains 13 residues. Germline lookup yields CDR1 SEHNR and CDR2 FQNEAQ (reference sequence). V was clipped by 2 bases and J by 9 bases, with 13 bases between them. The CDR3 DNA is TGTGCCAGCAGCTTAACGCTGGGGGAGGCCCAGTACTTC. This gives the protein CASSLTLGEAQYF.